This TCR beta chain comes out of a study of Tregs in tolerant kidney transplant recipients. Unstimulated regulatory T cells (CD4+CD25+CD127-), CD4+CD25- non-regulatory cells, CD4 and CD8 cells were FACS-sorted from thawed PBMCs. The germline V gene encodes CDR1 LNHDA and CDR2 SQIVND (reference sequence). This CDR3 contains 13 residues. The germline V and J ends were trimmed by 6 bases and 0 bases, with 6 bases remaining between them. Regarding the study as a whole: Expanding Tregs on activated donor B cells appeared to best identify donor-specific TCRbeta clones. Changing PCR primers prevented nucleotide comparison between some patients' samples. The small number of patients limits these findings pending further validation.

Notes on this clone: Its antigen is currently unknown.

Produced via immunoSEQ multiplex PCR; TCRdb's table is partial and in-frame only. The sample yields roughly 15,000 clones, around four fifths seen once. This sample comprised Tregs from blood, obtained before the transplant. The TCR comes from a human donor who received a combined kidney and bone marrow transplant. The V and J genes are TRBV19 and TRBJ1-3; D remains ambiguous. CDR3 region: CASSFNSGNTIYF. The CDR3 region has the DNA TGTGCCAGTAGCTTTAACTCTGGAAACACCATATATTTT.